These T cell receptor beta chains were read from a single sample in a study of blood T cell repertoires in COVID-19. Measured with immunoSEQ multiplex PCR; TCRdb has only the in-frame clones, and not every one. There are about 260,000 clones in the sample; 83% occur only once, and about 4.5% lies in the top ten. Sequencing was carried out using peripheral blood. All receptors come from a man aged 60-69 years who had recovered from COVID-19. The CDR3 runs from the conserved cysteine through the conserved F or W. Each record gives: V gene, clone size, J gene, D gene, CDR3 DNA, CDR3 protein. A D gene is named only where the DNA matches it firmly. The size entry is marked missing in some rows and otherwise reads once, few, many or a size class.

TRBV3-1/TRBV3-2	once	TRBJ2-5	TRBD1	TGTGCCAGCAGCCAAGAGAGGACAGGGTTGGAGACCCAGTACTTC	CASSQERTGLETQYF
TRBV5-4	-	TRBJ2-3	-	TGTGCCAGCAGGTCAGGGATAGACACAGATACGCAGTATTTT	CASRSGIDTDTQYF
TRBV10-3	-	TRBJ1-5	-	TGTGCCATCAGTGAGAGGGGAATGGGTCAGCCCCAGCATTTT	CAISERGMGQPQHF
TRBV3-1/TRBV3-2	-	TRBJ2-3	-	TGTGCCAGCAGCCTTAGCGGAGGCACAGATACGCAGTATTTT	CASSLSGGTDTQYF
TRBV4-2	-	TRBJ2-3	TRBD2	TGTGCCAGCAGCCAGGAAGCGGGGGGGCGGGATACGCAGTATTTT	CASSQEAGGRDTQYF
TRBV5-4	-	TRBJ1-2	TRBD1	TGTGCCAGCAGTATCGACAGGGGGGATGGCTACACCTTC	CASSIDRGDGYTF
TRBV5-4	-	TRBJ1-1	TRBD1	TGTGCCAGCAGCGGACCGGGACAGGGGTACACTGAAGCTTTCTTT	CASSGPGQGYTEAFF
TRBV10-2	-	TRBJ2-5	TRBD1	TGCGCCAGCAGAGACAGGGGCTATAACCAAGAGACCCAGTACTTC	CASRDRGYNQETQYF
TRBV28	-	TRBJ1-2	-	TGTGCCAGCAGTATAGGGCCCGGGGGGCCCCAACCTAACTATGGCTACACCTTC	CASSIGPGGPQPNYGYTF
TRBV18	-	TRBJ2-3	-	TGTGCCAGCTCACCACTGGGACTGCCAACAGATACGCAGTATTTT	CASSPLGLPTDTQYF
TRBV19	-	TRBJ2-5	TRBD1	TGTGCCAGTAGTCGGCCGGGACAGCTTCAAGAGACCCAGTACTTC	CASSRPGQLQETQYF
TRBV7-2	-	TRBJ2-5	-	TGTGCCAGCAGCCCTAGGTTCGGGGAGACCCAGTACTTC	CASSPRFGETQYF
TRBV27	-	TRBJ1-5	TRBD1	TGTGCCAGCAGTTTCGGACAGGCTTATCAGCCCCAGCATTTT	CASSFGQAYQPQHF
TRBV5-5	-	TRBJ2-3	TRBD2	TGTGCCAGCAGCACGACTAGCGGGGGCACAGATACGCAGTATTTT	CASSTTSGGTDTQYF
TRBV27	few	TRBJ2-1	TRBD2	TGTGCCAGCAGCAACCGACTAGCTACCTCCTACAATGAGCAGTTCTTC	CASSNRLATSYNEQFF
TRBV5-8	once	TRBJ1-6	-	TGTGCCAGCAGCTTGTGGACAAATTCACCCCTCCACTTT	CASSLWTNSPLHF
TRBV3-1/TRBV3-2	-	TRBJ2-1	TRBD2	TGTGCCAGCAGCCCCCGGACTAGCGGGGGGCGGGACAATGAGCAGTTCTTC	CASSPRTSGGRDNEQFF